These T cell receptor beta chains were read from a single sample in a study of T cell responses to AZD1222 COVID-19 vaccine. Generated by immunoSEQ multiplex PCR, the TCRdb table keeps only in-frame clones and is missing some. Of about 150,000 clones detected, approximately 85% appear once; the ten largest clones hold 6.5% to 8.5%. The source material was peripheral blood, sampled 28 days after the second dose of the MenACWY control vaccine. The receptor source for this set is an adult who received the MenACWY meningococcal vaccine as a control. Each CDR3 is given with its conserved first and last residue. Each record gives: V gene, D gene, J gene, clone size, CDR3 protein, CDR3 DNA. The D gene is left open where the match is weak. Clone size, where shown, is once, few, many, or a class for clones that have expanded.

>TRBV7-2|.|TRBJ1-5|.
CASSLGTSYSNQPQHF
TGTGCCAGCAGCTTAGGGACAAGTTATAGCAATCAGCCCCAGCATTTT
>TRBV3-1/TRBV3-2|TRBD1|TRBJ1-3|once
CASSQGGQVLSGNTIYF
TGTGCCAGCAGCCAAGGGGGACAGGTCCTATCTGGAAACACCATATATTTT
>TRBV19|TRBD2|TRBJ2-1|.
CASSMYRLAGKEYNEQFF
TGTGCCAGTAGTATGTACAGACTAGCGGGGAAGGAATACAATGAGCAGTTCTTC
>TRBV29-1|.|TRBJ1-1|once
CSVYRGGLTEAFF
TGCAGCGTTTATAGGGGGGGCTTAACTGAAGCTTTCTTT
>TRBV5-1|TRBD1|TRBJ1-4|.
CASSAGTGGEKLFF
TGCGCCAGCAGTGCCGGGACAGGGGGTGAAAAACTGTTTTTT
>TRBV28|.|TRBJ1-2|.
CASSLPGGYGYTF
TGTGCCAGCAGTCTCCCCGGAGGCTATGGCTACACCTTC
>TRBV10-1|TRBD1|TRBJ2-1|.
CASRTQGQGISSDNEQFF
TGCGCCAGCAGAACCCAGGGACAGGGGATTTCCTCGGACAATGAGCAGTTCTTC
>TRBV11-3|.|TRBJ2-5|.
CASSLGGARTQYF
TGTGCCAGCAGCTTAGGTGGGGCACGGACCCAGTACTTC
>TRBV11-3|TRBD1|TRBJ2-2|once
CASSLDGTGRHTGELFF
TGTGCCAGCAGCTTAGATGGGACAGGGCGACACACCGGGGAGCTGTTTTTT
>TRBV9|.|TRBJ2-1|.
CASSVLSSNEQFF
TGTGCCAGCAGCGTCTTGTCTTCCAATGAGCAGTTCTTC
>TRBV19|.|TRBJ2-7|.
CATGGGLGIGYEQYF
TGTGCCACTGGTGGGGGATTGGGGATTGGGTACGAGCAGTACTTC
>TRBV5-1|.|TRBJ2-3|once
CASFGTDTQYF
TGCGCCAGCTTCGGCACAGATACGCAGTATTTT
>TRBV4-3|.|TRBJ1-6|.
CASSRMDNSPLHF
TGCGCCAGCAGTCGGATGGATAATTCACCCCTCCACTTT
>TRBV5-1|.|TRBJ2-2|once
CASSLDRAVTGELFF
TGCGCCAGCAGCTTGGACAGGGCGGTCACCGGGGAGCTGTTTTTT
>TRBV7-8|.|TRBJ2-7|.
CASSSPQLEFSYEQYF
TGTGCCAGCAGCTCGCCACAACTGGAGTTCTCCTACGAGCAGTACTTC
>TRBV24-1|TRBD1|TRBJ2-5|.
CATSAVRGQGRETQYF
TGTGCCACCAGTGCCGTTAGGGGACAGGGCCGAGAGACCCAGTACTTC
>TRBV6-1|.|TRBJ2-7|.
CASSEMDRKYYEQYF
TGTGCCAGCAGTGAAATGGACAGAAAGTACTACGAGCAGTACTTC
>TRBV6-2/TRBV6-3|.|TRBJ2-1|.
CASSFTWREPFF
TGTGCCAGCAGTTTTACTTGGCGGGAACCGTTCTTC
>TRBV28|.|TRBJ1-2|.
CASSFLGSGYTF
TGTGCCAGCAGTTTCCTCGGGTCCGGCTACACCTTC
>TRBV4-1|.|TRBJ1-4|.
CASSQTQTQAAPEKLFF
TGCGCCAGCAGCCAAACGCAAACACAGGCGGCCCCTGAAAAACTGTTTTTT
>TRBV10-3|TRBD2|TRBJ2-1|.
CAISESWTSGVGEQFF
TGTGCCATCAGTGAGTCTTGGACTAGCGGGGTCGGGGAGCAGTTCTTC